This T cell receptor (beta chain) was observed in a study of shared clonotypes between healthy human individuals. This table comes from immunoSEQ multiplex PCR, and its TCRdb copy is limited to in-frame clones, with some not included. The sample has around 990,000 clones; roughly 77% are singletons. The sequence was collected from a man between 18 and 35 years old in good health. Some clones in this sample may be carry-over from other donors' samples. Sequenced material: memory CD4+ T cells from PBMCs. This sample's subset: CD45RA-negative fraction.

CDR3 DNA sequence: TGTGCCAGCAGCCACTGGGATAGTCGCAATGAGCAGTTCTTC. This translates into CASSHWDSRNEQFF. The chain recombines TRBV14 with TRBJ2-1; D remains ambiguous. The germline V and J ends were trimmed by 3 bases and 6 bases, with 12 bases remaining between them. Germline V lookup: CDR1 SGHDN, CDR2 FVKESK. The CDR3 length is 14 residues.